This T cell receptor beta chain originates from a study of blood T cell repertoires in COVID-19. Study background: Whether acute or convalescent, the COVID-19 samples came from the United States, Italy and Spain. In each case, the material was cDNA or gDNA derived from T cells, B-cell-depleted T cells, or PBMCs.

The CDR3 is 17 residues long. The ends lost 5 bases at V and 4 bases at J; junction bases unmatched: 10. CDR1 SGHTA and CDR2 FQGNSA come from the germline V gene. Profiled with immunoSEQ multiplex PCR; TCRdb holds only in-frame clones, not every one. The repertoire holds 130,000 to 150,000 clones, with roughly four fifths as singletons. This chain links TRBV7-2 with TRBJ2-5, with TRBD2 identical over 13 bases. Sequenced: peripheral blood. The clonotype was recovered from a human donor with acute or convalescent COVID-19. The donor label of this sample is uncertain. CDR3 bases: TGTGCCAGCAGCCCATTCACTAGCGGGGGGGCTCGAGAGACCCAGTACTTC. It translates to CASSPFTSGGARETQYF.